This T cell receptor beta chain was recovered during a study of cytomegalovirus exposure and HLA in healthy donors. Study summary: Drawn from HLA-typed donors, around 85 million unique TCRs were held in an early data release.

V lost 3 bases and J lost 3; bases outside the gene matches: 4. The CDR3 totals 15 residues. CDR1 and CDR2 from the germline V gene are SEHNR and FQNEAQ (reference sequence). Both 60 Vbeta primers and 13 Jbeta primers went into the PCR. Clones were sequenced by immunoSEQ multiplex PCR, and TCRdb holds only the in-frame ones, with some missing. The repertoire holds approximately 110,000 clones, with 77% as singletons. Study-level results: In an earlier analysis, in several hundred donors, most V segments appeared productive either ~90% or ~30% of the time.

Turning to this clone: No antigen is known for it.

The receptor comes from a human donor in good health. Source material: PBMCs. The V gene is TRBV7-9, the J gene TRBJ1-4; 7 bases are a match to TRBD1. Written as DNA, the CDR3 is TGTGCCAGCAGCTTCGAGACAGGGTCTAATGAAAAACTGTTTTTT. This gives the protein CASSFETGSNEKLFF. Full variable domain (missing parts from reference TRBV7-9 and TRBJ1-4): DTGVSQNPRHKITKRGQNVTFRCDPISEHNRLYWYRQTLGQGPEFLTYFQNEAQLEKSRLLSDRFSAERPKGSFSTLEIQRTEQGDSAMYLCASSFETGSNEKLFFGSGTQLSVL.